The 24 T cell receptor beta chains listed next were all sequenced from one sample in a study of Tregs in tolerant kidney transplant recipients. Method: immunoSEQ multiplex PCR; TCRdb's copy keeps in-frame clones and lacks some. This repertoire shows about 59,000 clones, 80% to 90% found once; its top ten account for 4% to 6.5%. The specimen sequenced was CD4+ T cells from blood. The receptors come from a human donor in good health.

The genes are TRBV6-5 and TRBJ2-4, with 9 bases lining up with TRBD2. Germline CDR1 is MNHEY and CDR2 is SVGAGI. V shed 5 bases and J 0 bases; nucleotides not matched to a gene: 2. CDR3 length: 15 residues. CDR3: CASSSGGLAKNIQYF. In nucleotides, the CDR3 is TGTGCCAGCAGTAGCGGGGGGCTAGCCAAAAACATTCAGTACTTC.

V usage is TRBV18 and J usage is TRBJ2-7; 9 positions agree with TRBD1. Germline values: CDR1 KGHSH, CDR2 LQKENI. This CDR3 is built from 14 residues. J was trimmed by 5 bases and V by 3 bases; bases with no gene match: 5. The CDR3 DNA reads TGTGCCAGCTCACCCGGGACAGGGAACGACGAGCAGTACTTC. This sequence encodes CASSPGTGNDEQYF.

The J gene is TRBJ1-5, the V gene TRBV7-2, with no clear D. Germline CDR1 is SGHTA and CDR2 is FQGNSA. V was pared by 0 bases and J by 3 bases, with 6 bases between. The CDR3 covers 14 residues. The CDR3 is CASSLASHNQPQHF. The CDR3 region has the DNA TGTGCCAGCAGCTTAGCGTCTCACAATCAGCCCCAGCATTTT.

Concerning this clone itself: This same CDR3 is encoded by further DNA sequences in the sample. CDR3 region: CASSVSGTSTDTQYF. In DNA, the CDR3 is TGTGCCAGCAGCGTTAGCGGGACTAGCACAGATACGCAGTATTTT. This rearrangement joins TRBV9 to TRBJ2-3; TRBD2 aligns across 8 bases. The germline V gene has CDR1 SGDLS and CDR2 YYNGEE. V shed 2 bases and J 0 bases; nucleotides not matched to a gene: 2. The CDR3 totals 15 residues.

The rearrangement uses TRBV5-4 and TRBJ2-5, with 10 nucleotides matching TRBD1. Germline V gene lookup returns CDR1 SGHNT and CDR2 YYREEE (reference sequence). V shed 4 bases, J shed 3 bases, and the junction held 3 bases outside the gene matches. This CDR3 contains 14 residues. The CDR3 loop is CASSAGTGEETQYF. CDR3 in DNA: TGTGCCAGCAGCGCAGGGACAGGGGAAGAGACCCAGTACTTC.

The rearrangement links TRBV18 to TRBJ2-1; no clear D gene. The germline V gene encodes CDR1 KGHSH and CDR2 LQKENI. The CDR3 extends over 13 amino acids. Trimming stripped 0 bases from V and 3 bases from J, with 3 bases between. DNA of the CDR3: TGTGCCAGCTCACCACCCGACTACAATGAGCAGTTCTTC. Translating gives CASSPPDYNEQFF.

This sequence joins TRBV4-2 and TRBJ2-3; 10 bases fit TRBD2. The trim removed 0 bases at V and 2 bases at J, leaving 5 bases unmatched. CDR3 size: 17 residues. Germline CDR1 is LGHNA and CDR2 is YNFKEQ. CDR3 sequence reads: CASSQDSGRPPTDTQYF. The CDR3 DNA reads as TGTGCCAGCAGCCAAGATAGCGGGAGGCCCCCCACAGATACGCAGTATTTT.

The genes are TRBV6-5 and TRBJ2-7; D is perhaps TRBD1 or TRBD2 (5 bases each). Per the germline V gene, CDR1 is MNHEY and CDR2 is SVGAGI. CDR3 length: 14 amino acids. Deletions cut 0 bases from V and 0 bases from J, with 6 bases between. CDR3 sequence reads: CASSYSGTSYEQYF. The CDR3, as DNA: TGTGCCAGCAGTTACTCAGGGACCTCCTACGAGCAGTACTTC.

This clone appeared a single time. The chain is built from TRBV11-2 and TRBJ2-3, with 10 bases aligning to TRBD2. V trimming: 5 bases; J trimming: 7 bases; junction bases outside the gene matches: 6. The CDR3 consists of 14 residues. In germline, CDR1 is SGHAT, CDR2 FQNNGV. This CDR3 reads CASSPTSGLYTQYF. The CDR3 DNA reads as TGTGCCAGCAGCCCGACTAGCGGGTTATATACGCAGTATTTT.

This rearrangement joins TRBV11-3 to TRBJ2-2; D is undetermined. Trimming stripped 3 bases from V and 5 bases from J, with 19 bases between. Germline values: CDR1 SGHNT, CDR2 YENEEA. The CDR3 loop spans 17 amino acids. The CDR3 coding sequence is TGTGCCAGCAGCTTGAGGTTACTTAATCCCTCTACCGGGGAGCTGTTTTTT. Residues: CASSLRLLNPSTGELFF.

J is TRBJ1-1 and V is TRBV5-1; D call uncertain. Trimming took off 2 bases at V and 7 bases at J, with 18 bases between the two ends. The CDR3 consists of 15 residues. Germline loops: CDR1 SGHRS, CDR2 YFSETQ. The CDR3 region has the DNA TGCGCCAGCAGCTTAGGCGTTTTGGCAGGTGTTGAAGCTTTCTTT. This translates into CASSLGVLAGVEAFF.

The V call is TRBV6-6, the J call TRBJ2-5, with TRBD2 matching 8 bases. Germline trimming cut 4 bases from V and 4 bases from J; bases unmatched to any gene: 8. The CDR3 length is 15 residues. Germline lookup yields CDR1 MNHNY and CDR2 SVGAGI (reference sequence). The CDR3: CASSSPQSGGETQYF. The CDR3 DNA is TGTGCCAGCAGTTCCCCCCAAAGCGGGGGAGAGACCCAGTACTTC.

This clone showed up just once. In DNA, the CDR3 is TGTGCCAGCAGCGTACTGGGGACTAGTGAGGATACGCAGTATTTT. It specifies CASSVLGTSEDTQYF. The chain has TRBV11-2 and TRBJ2-3, with 8 bases matching TRBD2. With V trimmed by 5 bases and J by 6 bases, 10 bases remained unmatched. The CDR3 loop spans 15 amino acids. Germline V lookup: CDR1 SGHAT, CDR2 FQNNGV.

The chain uses TRBV19 and TRBJ1-1; 9 bases agree with TRBD1. The J segment lost 3 bases and the V segment lost 5 bases, leaving 7 bases of the junction unmatched. The CDR3 totals 15 residues. Germline-derived CDR1 and CDR2 are LNHDA and SQIVND (reference sequence). The CDR3 protein is CASSGSGTGYTEAFF. The CDR3 DNA sequence: TGTGCCAGTAGTGGGTCCGGGACAGGGTACACTGAAGCTTTCTTT.

The chain couples TRBV10-1 to TRBJ2-1; the match to TRBD2 covers 8 bases. Trimming at V came to 8 bases and at J to 7 bases, leaving 13 bases not matched to a gene. Per germline, CDR1 WNHNN and CDR2 SYGVQD (reference sequence). The CDR3 loop spans 15 amino acids. CDR3 loop: CASADGKRELNEQFF. CDR3 bases: TGCGCCAGCGCTGATGGTAAGCGGGAGTTGAATGAGCAGTTCTTC.

The chain is built from TRBV9 and TRBJ2-3; D gene ambiguous. The CDR3 covers 12 residues. Germline V gene lookup returns CDR1 SGDLS and CDR2 YYNGEE. V lost 3 bases and J 3 bases, leaving 5 bases between the germline ends. CDR3 region: CASSGSTDTQYF. Written as DNA, the CDR3 is TGTGCCAGCAGCGGTTCTACAGATACGCAGTATTTT.

V gene TRBV29-1 combines with J gene TRBJ2-1; 7 bases fit TRBD2. Germline V CDR1 and CDR2: SQVTM, ANQGSEA. V was clipped by 5 bases and J by 7 bases; unmatched bases: 2. The CDR3 sequence is 11 residues long. CDR3 protein: CSVRTSNEQFF. The CDR3 bases are TGCAGCGTTAGGACTAGTAATGAGCAGTTCTTC.

J is TRBJ2-7 and V is TRBV19; 10 nucleotides align to TRBD1. Germline V gene lookup returns CDR1 LNHDA and CDR2 SQIVND (reference sequence). The V segment lost 1 base and the J segment 0 bases; nucleotides outside the gene matches: 3. The CDR3 is 16 residues long. The CDR3 here is CASSIGDRGSSYEQYF. The DNA of the CDR3 is TGTGCCAGTAGTATAGGGGACAGGGGCTCCTCCTACGAGCAGTACTTC.

The V gene is TRBV2, the J gene TRBJ2-1; D ambiguous. Germline V gene sequence: CDR1 SNHLY, CDR2 FYNNEI. Trimming pared 6 bases from V and 6 bases from J, leaving 6 bases between. The CDR3 is 11 residues long. CDR3 sequence reads: CASSRSNEQFF. The DNA of the CDR3 is TGTGCCAGCAGCCGGAGCAATGAGCAGTTCTTC.

The chain is built from TRBV4-3 and TRBJ1-5; perhaps TRBD1 as D (5 bases). V lost 3 bases and J lost 5, with 14 bases in between. The CDR3 runs 15 residues. The germline gives CDR1 LGHNA, CDR2 YSLEER. CDR3 nucleotide sequence: TGCGCCAGCAGCCAGGGGGGTCACCGAGATCAGCCCCAGCATTTT. Residues: CASSQGGHRDQPQHF.

The J gene is TRBJ2-1, the V gene TRBV2; 9 bases map to TRBD1. The CDR3 is made up of 14 amino acids. The V segment lost 6 bases and the J segment 5 bases; nucleotides outside the gene matches: 5. The germline V gene encodes CDR1 SNHLY and CDR2 FYNNEI. This CDR3 reads CASRHRGRDNEQFF. CDR3 bases: TGTGCCAGCAGACACAGGGGGCGCGACAATGAGCAGTTCTTC.

The sample holds a few counts of this clone. This rearrangement joins TRBV28 to TRBJ1-6, with D unclear. Trimming pared 6 bases from V and 14 bases from J, leaving 14 bases between. Germline V gene lookup returns CDR1 MDHEN and CDR2 SYDVKM. CDR3 size: 12 residues. CDR3 nucleotides: TGTGCCAGCAGCCGACCTGCGTCGACCCTCCACTTT. It yields the protein CASSRPASTLHF. Combining the CDR3 with reference TRBV28 and TRBJ1-6 gives the whole variable domain DVKVTQSSRYLVKRTGEKVFLECVQDMDHENMFWYRQDPGLGLRLIYFSYDVKMKEKGDIPEGYSVSREKKERFSLILESASTNQTSMYLCASSRPASTLHFGNGTRLTVT.

The rearrangement uses TRBV18 and TRBJ2-7; TRBD1 aligns across 7 bases. The germline CDR1 and CDR2 sequences are KGHSH and LQKENI. This CDR3 region has 14 residues. Germline trimming cut 5 bases from V and 3 bases from J; bases unmatched to any gene: 7. CDR3 amino acids: CASSDRTGLYEQYF. The CDR3, as DNA: TGTGCCAGCTCAGACAGGACAGGACTCTACGAGCAGTACTTC.

CDR3 residues: CASARAGTIRGYEQYF. CDR3 DNA sequence: TGTGCCAGCGCCCGTGCCGGGACTATCAGGGGCTACGAGCAGTACTTC. The gene calls are TRBV19 and TRBJ2-7; D possibly corresponds to TRBD2 (7 bases). With 9 bases removed from V and 3 bases from J, the gap between germline ends came to 24 bases. The length of the CDR3 is 16 residues. CDR1 LNHDA and CDR2 SQIVND come from the germline V gene (reference sequence).